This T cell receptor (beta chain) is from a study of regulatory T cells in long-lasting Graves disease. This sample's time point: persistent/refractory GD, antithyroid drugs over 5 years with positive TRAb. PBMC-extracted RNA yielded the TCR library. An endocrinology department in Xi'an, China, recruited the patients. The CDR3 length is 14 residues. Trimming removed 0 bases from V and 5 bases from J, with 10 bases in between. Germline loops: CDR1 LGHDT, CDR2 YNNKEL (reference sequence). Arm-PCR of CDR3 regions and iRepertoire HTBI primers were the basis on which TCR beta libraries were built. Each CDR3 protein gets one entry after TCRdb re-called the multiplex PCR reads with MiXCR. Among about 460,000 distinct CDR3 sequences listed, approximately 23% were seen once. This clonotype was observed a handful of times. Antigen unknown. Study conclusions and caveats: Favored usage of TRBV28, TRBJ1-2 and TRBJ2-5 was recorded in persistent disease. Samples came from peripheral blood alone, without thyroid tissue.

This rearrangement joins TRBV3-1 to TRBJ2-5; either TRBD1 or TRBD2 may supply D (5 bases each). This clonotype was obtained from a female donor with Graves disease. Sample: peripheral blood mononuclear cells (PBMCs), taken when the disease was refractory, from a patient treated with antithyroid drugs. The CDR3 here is CASSQDSEGETQYF. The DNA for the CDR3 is TGTGCCAGCAGCCAAGATAGCGAGGGGGAGACCCAGTACTTC.